A selection of T cell receptor beta chains follows, all from one sample in a study of memory CD4+ T cells and cytomegalovirus serostatus. Assay used: immunoSEQ multiplex PCR; TCRdb lists only in-frame clones, some missing. The sample holds tens of thousands of clones, around 80% seen once. Sequenced material: memory CD4+ T cells from blood. Every receptor here comes from an adult in good health and CMV-seronegative. CDR3s leave out the opening cysteine and the closing phenylalanine or tryptophan. Fields, in order: J gene, CDR3 length, D gene, V gene, CDR3 protein. A D gene is named only where the DNA matches it firmly.

TRBJ1-2 | 12 | NA | TRBV11-2 | ASSFAGTNYGYT
TRBJ1-4 | 11 | NA | TRBV18 | ASSNTGSEKLF
TRBJ2-1 | 13 | TRBD2 | TRBV5-1 | ASSLGGGATNEQF
TRBJ1-2 | 12 | NA | TRBV5-5 | ASSHEQGWRGYT
TRBJ2-7 | 11 | NA | TRBV6-5 | ASSRPGTSEQY
TRBJ2-2 | 13 | TRBD2 | TRBV11-2 | ASTLAGRGTGELF
TRBJ2-4 | 12 | NA | TRBV4-1 | ASSRGLGKNIQY
TRBJ1-1 | 10 | NA | TRBV2 | ASYDRHSEAF
TRBJ1-4 | 12 | NA | TRBV6-5 | ASSWGRTNEKLF
TRBJ2-5 | 14 | NA | TRBV4-1 | ASSLGAGTLQETQY
TRBJ2-7 | 13 | TRBD2 | TRBV7-6 | ASSQQAGRPYEQY
TRBJ1-3 | 12 | TRBD1 | TRBV5-4 | ASSLGTVGNTIY
TRBJ2-3 | 11 | NA | TRBV5-1 | ASSFNSGDTQY
TRBJ1-2 | 12 | NA | TRBV7-2 | ASSLSGTPYGYT
TRBJ1-2 | 11 | NA | TRBV7-9 | ASSFRQAYGYT